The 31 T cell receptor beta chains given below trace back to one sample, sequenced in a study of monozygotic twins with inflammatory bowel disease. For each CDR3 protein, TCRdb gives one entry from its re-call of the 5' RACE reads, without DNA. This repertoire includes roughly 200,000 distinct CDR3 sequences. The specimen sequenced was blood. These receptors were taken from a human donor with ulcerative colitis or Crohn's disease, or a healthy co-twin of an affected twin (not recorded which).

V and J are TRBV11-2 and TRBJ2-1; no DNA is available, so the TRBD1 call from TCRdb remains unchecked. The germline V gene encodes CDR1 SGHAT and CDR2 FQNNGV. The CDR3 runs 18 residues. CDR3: CASSSSEGPRLGDNEQFF.

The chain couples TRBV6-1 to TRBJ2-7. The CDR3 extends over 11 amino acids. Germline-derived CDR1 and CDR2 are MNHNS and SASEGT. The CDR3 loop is CASSAIYGQYF.

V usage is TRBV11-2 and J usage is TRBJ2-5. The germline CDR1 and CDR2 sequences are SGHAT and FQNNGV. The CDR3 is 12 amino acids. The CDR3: CASSLDSPTQYF. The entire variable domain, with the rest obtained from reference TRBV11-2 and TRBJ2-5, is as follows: EAGVAQSPRYKIIEKRQSVAFWCNPISGHATLYWYQQILGQGPKLLIQFQNNGVVDDSQLPKDRFSAERLKGVDSTLKIQPAKLEDSAVYLCASSLDSPTQYFGPGTRLLVL.

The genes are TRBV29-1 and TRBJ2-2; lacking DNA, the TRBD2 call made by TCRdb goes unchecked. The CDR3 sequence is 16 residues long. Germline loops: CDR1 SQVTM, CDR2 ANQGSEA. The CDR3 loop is CSVEAWGDSNTGELFF.

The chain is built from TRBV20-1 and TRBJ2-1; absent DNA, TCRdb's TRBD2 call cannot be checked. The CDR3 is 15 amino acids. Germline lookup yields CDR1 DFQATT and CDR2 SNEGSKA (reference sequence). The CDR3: CSARSKRGNYNEQFF.

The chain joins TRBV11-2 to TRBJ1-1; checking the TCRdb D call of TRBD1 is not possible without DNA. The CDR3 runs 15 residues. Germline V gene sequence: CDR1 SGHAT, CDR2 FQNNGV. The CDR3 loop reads CASSDRRGLNTEAFF.

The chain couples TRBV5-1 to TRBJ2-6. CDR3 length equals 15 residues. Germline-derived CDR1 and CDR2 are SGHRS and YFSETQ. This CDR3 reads CASSSTVSGANVLTF.

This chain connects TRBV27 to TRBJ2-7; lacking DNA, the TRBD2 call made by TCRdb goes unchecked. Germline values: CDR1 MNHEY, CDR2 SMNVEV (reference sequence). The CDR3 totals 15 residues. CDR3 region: CASSRDRMRAYEQYF.

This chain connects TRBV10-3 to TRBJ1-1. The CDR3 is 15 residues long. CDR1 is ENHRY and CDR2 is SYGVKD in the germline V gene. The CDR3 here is CAISERPLGNTEAFF.

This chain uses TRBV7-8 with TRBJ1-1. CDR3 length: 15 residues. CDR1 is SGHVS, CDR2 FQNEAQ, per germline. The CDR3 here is CASSSREGYRSEAFF.

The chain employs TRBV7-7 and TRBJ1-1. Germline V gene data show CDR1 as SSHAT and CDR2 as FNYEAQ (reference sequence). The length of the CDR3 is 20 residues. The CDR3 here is CASSLDHRSSLWGMNTEAFF.

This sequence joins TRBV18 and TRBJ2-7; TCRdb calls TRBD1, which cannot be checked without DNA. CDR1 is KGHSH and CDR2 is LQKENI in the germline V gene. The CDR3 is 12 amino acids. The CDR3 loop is CASSPTGSEQYF.

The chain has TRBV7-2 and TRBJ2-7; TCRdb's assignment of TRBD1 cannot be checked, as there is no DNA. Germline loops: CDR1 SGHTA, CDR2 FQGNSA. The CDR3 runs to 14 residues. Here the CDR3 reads CASKADPVYYEQYF.

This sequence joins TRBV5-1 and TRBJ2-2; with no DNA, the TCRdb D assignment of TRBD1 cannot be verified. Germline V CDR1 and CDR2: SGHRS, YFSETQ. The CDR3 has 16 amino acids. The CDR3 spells CASSADRFSNPGELFF. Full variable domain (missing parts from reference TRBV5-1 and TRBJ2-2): KAGVTQTPRYLIKTRGQQVTLSCSPISGHRSVSWYQQTPGQGLQFLFEYFSETQRNKGNFPGRFSGRQFSNSRSEMNVSTLELGDSALYLCASSADRFSNPGELFFGEGSRLTVL.

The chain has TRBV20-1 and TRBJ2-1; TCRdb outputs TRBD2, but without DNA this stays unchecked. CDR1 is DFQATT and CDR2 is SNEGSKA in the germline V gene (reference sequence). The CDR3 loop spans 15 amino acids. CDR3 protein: CSARELAGEVWGHFF.

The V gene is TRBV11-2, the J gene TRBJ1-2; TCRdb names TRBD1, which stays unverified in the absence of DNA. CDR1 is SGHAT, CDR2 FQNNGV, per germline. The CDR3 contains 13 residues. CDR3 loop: CASSLDWAYGYTF.

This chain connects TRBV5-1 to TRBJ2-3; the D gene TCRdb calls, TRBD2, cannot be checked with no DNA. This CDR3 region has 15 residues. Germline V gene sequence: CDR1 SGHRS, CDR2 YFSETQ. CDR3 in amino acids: CASSFSGGALDTQYF.

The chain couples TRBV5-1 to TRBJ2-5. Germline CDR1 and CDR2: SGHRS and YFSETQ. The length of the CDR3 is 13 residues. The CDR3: CASSLGVQETQYF.

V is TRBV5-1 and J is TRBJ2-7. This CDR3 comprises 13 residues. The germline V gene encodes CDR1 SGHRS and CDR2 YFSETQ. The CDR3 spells CASSDPDFYEQYF.

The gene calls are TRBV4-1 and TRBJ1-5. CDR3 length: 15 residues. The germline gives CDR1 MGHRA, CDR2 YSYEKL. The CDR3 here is CASSQVGNSNQPQHF.

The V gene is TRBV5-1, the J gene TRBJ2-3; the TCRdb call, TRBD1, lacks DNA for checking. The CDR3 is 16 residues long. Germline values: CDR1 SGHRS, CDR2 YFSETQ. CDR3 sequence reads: CASSAVVRGSTDTQYF.

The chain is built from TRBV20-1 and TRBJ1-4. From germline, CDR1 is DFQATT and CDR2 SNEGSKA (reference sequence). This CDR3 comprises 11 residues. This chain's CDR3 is CSAPRGEKLFF.

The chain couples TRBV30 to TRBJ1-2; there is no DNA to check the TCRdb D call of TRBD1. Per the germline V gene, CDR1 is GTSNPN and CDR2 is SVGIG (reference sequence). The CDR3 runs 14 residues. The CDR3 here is CAWSVEGALSGYTF. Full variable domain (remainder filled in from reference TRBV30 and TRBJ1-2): SQTIHQWPATLVQPVGSPLSLECTVEGTSNPNLYWYRQAAGRGLQLLFYSVGIGQISSEVPQNLSASRPQDRQFILSSKKLLLSDSGFYLCAWSVEGALSGYTFGSGTRLTVV.

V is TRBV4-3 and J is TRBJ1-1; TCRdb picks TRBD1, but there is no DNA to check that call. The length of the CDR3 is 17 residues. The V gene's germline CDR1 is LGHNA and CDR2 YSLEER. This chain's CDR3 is CASSQDRTGALNTEAFF.

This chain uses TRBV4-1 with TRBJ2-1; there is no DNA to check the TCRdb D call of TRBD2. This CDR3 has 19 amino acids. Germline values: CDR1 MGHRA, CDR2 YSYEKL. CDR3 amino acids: CASSQLPGTGGYSYNEQFF.

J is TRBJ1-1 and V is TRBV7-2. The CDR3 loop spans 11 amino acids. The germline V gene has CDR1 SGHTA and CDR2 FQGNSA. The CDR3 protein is CASSMQVGAFF.

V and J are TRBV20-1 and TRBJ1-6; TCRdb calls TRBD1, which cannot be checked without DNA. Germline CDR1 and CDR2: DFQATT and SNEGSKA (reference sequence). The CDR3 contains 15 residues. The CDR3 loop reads CSARVAGARDSPLHF.

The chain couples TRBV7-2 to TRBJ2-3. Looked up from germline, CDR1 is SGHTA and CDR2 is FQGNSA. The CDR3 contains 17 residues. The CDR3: CASSLAAATSGTDTQYF.

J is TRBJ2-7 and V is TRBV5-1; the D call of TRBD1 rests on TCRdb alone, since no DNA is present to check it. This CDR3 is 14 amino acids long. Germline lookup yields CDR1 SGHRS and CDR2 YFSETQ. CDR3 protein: CASSLDRGYYEQYF.

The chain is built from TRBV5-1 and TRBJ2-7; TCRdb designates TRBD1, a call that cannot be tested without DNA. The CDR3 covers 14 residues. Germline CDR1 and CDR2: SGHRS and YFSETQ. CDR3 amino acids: CASSSGQGVEEQYF.

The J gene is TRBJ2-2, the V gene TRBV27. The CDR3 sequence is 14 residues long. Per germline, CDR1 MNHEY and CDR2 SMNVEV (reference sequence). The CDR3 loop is CASSLRQDPGELFF.